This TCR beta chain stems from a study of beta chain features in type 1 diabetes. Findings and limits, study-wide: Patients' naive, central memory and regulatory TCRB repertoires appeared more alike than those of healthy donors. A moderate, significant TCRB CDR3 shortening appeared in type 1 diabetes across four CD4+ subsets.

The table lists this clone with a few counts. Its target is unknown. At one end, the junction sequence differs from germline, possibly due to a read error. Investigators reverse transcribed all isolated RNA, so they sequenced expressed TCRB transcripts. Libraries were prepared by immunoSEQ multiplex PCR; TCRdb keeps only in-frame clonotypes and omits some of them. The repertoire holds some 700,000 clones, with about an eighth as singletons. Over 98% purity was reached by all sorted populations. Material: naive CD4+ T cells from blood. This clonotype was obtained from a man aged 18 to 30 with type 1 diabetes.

This chain's CDR3 is CSSRPGTGDSPLHF. The CDR3 coding sequence is TGCTCCAGCAGACCCGGGACAGGGGATTCACCCCTCCACTTT. This chain joins TRBV4-1 and TRBJ1-6; 10 bases are shared with TRBD1. The CDR3 has 14 amino acids. Germline V lookup: CDR1 MGHRA, CDR2 YSYEKL.